Described below is a single T cell receptor beta chain sequence and its context. This clonotype occurred many times. The antigen it binds to is not known. No base-level quality is on record; no much larger clone is a single base apart. Libraries were constructed by PCR. Sequencing used an Illumina HiSeq 2500. Molecular barcoding was employed in the preparation of TCR libraries, with unique molecular identifiers being used to normalize TCRbeta repertoire quantification. TCRdb reprocessing: public reads trimmed at Q25 with fastp, clones called with MiXCR, in-frame beta chains kept. Entries that share a CDR3 protein sequence are merged under the most common genes and DNA. The sample profile shows some 300,000 distinct CDR3 sequences; around 7.3% of them were found once. The ten largest clones add up to approximately 9.6% of the sample. These data are taken from a study of T-cell reconstitution after alpha-beta-depleted transplantation in children (dated by TCRdb to 2016 to 2018). In terms of the full investigation: T-cell immune reconstitution after TCRalphabeta/CD19-depleted allogeneic hematopoietic cell transplantation in children was quantitatively tracked in the study by means of TCR repertoire profiling.

Explained via the paper, the treatment or condition label denotes: allogeneic hematopoietic cell transplantation with graft depleted of TCRalphabeta T cells and CD19 B cells. The transplant recipients were children given TCRalphabeta/CD19-depleted allogeneic hematopoietic cell grafts. General study outcomes and caveats: The frequencies of hyperexpanded clones fell over the following months, and after one year, T-cell counts and TCRbeta diversity were mostly attributed to newly produced T cells. The high TCRbeta diversity at day 60 in some patients was ascribed to recipient T cells and intrathymic progenitors that had survived conditioning. Apparently early alphabetaT-cell count recovery about two months after transplant reportedly relied on only several hundred rapidly expanded clones derived from non-depleted graft cells.

Reading from cysteine to phenylalanine, the CDR3 counts 14 amino acids. The read is trimmed to its CDR3 DNA, 42 bases read in frame from base 1. V and J are truncated by 2 bases and 7 bases respectively, leaving an intervening sequence of 11 bases. As encoded in the germline V gene, CDR1 is SGHVS while CDR2 is FNYEAQ. This receptor chain uses TRBV7-6 and TRBJ1-4, with TRBD1 tentatively as D gene (5 bases match). Specimen: peripheral blood, collected 360 days after TCRalphabeta/CD19-depleted stem cell transplant. The clonotype was recovered from a female patient aged 2-15 years who had a stem cell transplant for Fanconi anemia, so the T cells may come from the graft donor. The bases read TGTGCCAGCAGCTTAAGCCGGGACCCTGAAAAACTGTTTTTT. Translated, this is CASSLSRDPEKLFF.